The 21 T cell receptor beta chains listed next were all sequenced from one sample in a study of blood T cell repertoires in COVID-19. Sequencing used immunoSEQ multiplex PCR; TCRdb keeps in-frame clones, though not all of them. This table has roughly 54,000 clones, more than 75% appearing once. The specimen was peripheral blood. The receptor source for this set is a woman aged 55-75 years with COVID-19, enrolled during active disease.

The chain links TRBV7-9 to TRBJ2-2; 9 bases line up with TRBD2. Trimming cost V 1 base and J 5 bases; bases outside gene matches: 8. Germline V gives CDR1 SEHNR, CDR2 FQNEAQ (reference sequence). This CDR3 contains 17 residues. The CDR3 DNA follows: TGTGCCAGCAGCTTAGTACGGGGTAGCGGGGGAACCGGGGAGCTGTTTTTT. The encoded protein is CASSLVRGSGGTGELFF.

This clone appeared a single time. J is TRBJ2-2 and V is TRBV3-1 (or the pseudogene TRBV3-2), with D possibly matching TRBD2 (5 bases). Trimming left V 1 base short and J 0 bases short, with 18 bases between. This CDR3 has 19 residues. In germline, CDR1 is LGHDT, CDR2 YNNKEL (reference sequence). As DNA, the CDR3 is TGTGCCAGCAGCCAAGCAGGTCTTTCTAGCAGCGCGAACACCGGGGAGCTGTTTTTT. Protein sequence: CASSQAGLSSSANTGELFF.

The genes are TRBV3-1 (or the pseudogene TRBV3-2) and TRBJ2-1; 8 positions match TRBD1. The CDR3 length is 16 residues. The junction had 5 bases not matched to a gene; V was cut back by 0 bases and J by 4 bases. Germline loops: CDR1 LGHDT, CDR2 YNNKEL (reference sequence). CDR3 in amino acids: CASSQDHRGYYNEQFF. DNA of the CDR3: TGTGCCAGCAGCCAAGATCACAGGGGGTATTACAATGAGCAGTTCTTC.

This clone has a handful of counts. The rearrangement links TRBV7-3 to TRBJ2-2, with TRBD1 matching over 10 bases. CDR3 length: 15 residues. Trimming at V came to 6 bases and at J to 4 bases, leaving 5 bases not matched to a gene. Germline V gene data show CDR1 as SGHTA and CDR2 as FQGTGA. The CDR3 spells CASSLDRGTTGELFF. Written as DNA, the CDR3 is TGTGCCAGCAGTTTGGACAGGGGGACCACCGGGGAGCTGTTTTTT.

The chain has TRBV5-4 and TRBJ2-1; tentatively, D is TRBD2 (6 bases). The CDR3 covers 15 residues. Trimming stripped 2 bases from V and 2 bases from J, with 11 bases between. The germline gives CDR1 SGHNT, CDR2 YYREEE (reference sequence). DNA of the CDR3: TGTGCCAGCAGCTTTGGAGGGGCGGCCTACAATGAGCAGTTCTTC. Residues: CASSFGGAAYNEQFF.

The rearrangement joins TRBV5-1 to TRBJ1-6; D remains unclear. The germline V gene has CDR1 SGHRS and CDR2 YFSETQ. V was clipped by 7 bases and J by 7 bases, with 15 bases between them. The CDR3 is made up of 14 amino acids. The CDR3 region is CASSHRSQNSPLHF. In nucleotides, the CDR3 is TGCGCCAGCTCACATCGTTCTCAGAATTCACCCCTCCACTTT.

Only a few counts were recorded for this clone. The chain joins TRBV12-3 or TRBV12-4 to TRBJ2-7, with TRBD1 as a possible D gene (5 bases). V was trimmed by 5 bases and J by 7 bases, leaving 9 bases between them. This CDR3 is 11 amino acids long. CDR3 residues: CASSLHREQYF. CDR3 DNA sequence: TGTGCCAGCAGTCTCCACAGGGAGCAGTACTTC.

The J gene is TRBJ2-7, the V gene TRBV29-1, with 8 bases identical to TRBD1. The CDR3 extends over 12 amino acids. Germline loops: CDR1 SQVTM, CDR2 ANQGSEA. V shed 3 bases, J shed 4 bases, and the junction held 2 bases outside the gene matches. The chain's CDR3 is CSVEDRAYEQYF. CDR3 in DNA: TGCAGCGTTGAGGACAGGGCTTACGAGCAGTACTTC.

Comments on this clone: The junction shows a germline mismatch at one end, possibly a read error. CDR3 in amino acids: CVSRKTENTGELFF. In DNA, the CDR3 is TGTGTCAGCAGGAAGACAGAGAACACCGGGGAGCTGTTTTTT. The J gene is TRBJ2-2, the V gene TRBV2; possibly TRBD1 for D (5 bases). Germline-derived CDR1 and CDR2 are SNHLY and FYNNEI. The CDR3 is made up of 14 amino acids.

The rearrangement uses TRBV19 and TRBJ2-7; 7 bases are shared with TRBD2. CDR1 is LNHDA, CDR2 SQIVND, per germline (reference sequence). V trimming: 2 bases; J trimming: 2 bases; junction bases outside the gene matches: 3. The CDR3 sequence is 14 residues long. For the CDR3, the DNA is TGTGCCAGTAGTATATGGGGGGGAACCTACGAGCAGTACTTC. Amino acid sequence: CASSIWGGTYEQYF.

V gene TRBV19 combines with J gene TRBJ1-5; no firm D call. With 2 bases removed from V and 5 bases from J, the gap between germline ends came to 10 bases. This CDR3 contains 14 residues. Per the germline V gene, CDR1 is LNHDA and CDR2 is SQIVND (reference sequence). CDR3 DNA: TGTGCCAGTAGTATATCGACCGGGGATCAGCCCCAGCATTTT. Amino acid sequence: CASSISTGDQPQHF.

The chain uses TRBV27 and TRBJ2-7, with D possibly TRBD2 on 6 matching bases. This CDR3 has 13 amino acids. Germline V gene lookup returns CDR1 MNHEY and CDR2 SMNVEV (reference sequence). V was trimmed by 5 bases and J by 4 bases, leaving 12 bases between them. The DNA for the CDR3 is TGTGCCAGCAGTCGAGCCGGGGGTTACGAGCAGTACTTC. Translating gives CASSRAGGYEQYF.

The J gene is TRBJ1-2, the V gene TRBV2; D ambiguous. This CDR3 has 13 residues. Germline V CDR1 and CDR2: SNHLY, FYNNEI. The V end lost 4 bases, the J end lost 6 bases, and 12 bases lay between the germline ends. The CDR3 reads CASSVQFRDGYTF. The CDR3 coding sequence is TGTGCCAGCAGTGTTCAGTTTCGGGATGGCTACACCTTC.

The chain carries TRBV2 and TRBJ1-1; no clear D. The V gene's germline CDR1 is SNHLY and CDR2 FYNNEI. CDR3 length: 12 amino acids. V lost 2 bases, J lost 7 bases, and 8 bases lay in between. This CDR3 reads CASSEWRDEAFF. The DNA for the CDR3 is TGTGCCAGCAGTGAATGGAGAGATGAAGCTTTCTTT.

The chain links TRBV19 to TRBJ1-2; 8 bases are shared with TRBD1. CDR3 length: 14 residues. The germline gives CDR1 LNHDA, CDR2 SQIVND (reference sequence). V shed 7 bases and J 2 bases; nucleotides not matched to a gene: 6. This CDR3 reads CASKVAGGNYGYTF. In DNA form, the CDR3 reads TGTGCCAGTAAGGTGGCAGGGGGCAACTATGGCTACACCTTC.

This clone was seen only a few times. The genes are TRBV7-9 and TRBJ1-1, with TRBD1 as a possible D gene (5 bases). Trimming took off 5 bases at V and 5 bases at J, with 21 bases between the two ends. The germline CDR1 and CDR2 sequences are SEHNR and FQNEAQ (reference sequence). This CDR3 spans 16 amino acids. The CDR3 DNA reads TGTGCCAGCAGCGACCCTCGGGACTCTGGGGGGACTGAAGCTTTCTTT. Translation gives CASSDPRDSGGTEAFF. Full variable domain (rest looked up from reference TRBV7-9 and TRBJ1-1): DTGVSQNPRHKITKRGQNVTFRCDPISEHNRLYWYRQTLGQGPEFLTYFQNEAQLEKSRLLSDRFSAERPKGSFSTLEIQRTEQGDSAMYLCASSDPRDSGGTEAFFGQGTRLTVV.

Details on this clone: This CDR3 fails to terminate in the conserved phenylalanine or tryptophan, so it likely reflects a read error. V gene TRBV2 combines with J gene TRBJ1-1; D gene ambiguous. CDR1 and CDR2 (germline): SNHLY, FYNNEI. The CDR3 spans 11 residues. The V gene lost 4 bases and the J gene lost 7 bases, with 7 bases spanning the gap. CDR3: CASSAYVEAFL. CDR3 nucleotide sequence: TGTGCCAGCAGTGCATACGTTGAAGCTTTCCTT.

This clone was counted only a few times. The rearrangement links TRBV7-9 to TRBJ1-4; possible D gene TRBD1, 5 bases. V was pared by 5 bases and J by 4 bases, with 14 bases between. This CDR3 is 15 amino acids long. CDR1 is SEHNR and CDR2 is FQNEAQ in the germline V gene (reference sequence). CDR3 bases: TGTGCCAGCAGCCCCCCGGGGGGGTTTAATGAAAAACTGTTTTTT. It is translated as CASSPPGGFNEKLFF.

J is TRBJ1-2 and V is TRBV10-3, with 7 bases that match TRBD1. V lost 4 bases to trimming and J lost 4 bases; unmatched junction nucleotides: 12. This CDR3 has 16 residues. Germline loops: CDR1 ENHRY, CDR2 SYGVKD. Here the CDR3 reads CAISGGGDRAIYGYTF. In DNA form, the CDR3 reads TGTGCCATCAGTGGGGGCGGGGACAGAGCGATCTATGGCTACACCTTC.

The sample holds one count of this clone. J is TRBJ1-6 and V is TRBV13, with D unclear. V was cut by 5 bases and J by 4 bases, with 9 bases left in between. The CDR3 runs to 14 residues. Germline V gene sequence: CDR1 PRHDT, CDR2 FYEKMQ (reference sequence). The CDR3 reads CASSLRSYNSPLHF. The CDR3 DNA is TGTGCCAGCAGCCTACGATCGTATAATTCACCCCTCCACTTT.

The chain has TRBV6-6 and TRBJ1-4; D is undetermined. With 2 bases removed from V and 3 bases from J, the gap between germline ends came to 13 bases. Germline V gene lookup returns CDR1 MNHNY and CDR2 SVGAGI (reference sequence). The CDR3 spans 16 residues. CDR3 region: CASSYPTRSSNEKLFF. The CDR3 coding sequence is TGTGCCAGCAGTTACCCCACGAGGAGCTCTAATGAAAAACTGTTTTTT.